This T cell receptor (beta chain) was observed in a study of blood T cell repertoires in COVID-19. Study-wide context: Italy, Spain and the United States were the sources of the convalescent and acute COVID-19 samples. Nucleic acid was either cDNA or gDNA, and it came from T cells, B-cell-depleted T cells, or PBMCs.

This CDR3 is 16 amino acids long. The V end lost 7 bases, the J end lost 7 bases, and 23 bases lay between the germline ends. Germline V gives CDR1 LNHDA, CDR2 SQIVND (reference sequence). Source study methods: From reference gene primer amplification, estimates of nucleated cell counts were derived. Sequenced by immunoSEQ multiplex PCR; TCRdb stores in-frame clones only, minus some. The DNA was the basis for D and trimming; V, J and clone size are from that table. The sample shows 95,000 to 150,000 clones, about 82% of them seen only once. The sequence was collected from a man aged 60 to 69 with active or convalescent COVID-19. The specimen sequenced was peripheral blood. This chain links TRBV19 with TRBJ2-1; D is perhaps TRBD2 (6 bases). In DNA form, the CDR3 reads TGTGCCAGTACTAGCTACATGGGGGGAGTTGCGAATGAGCAGTTCTTC. Encoded protein: CASTSYMGGVANEQFF.